This TCR beta chain appears in the sequencing data of a study of cytomegalovirus exposure and HLA in healthy donors. The PCR contained 60 Vbeta and 13 Jbeta primers. Profiled with immunoSEQ multiplex PCR; TCRdb holds only in-frame clones, not every one. The sample lists over 100,000 clones; approximately 70% were seen once. Per germline, CDR1 SEHNR and CDR2 FQNEAQ (reference sequence). This CDR3 has 12 residues. V shed 5 bases and J 2 bases; nucleotides not matched to a gene: 0. This sequence originates from a man younger than 45 in good health and CMV-seropositive. Sample: PBMCs. The J gene is TRBJ2-7, the V gene TRBV7-9, with 7 bases identical to TRBD1. CDR3 bases: TGTGCCAGCAGCGGGACAGCCTACGAGCAGTACGTC. It translates to CASSGTAYEQYV.